The 8 T cell receptor beta chains below were found in one sample sequenced in a study of T cell repertoires in cytomegalovirus infection. The antigens of these receptors remain unknown. TCRdb called the reads again in MiXCR, with one record for every CDR3 protein. The sample includes more than 250,000 distinct CDR3 sequences, roughly 25% seen only once; the top ten take 13%. The input for sequencing was cultured PBMCs, taken from culture after CMV antigen stimulation. Receptors were obtained from a human donor in good health (CMV status not recorded). Some clones in this sample may be carry-over from other donors' samples.

This clonotype has a handful of counts. V is TRBV27 and J is TRBJ1-2; D gene unclear. V was shortened by 6 bases and J by 4 bases, with 12 bases between the two germline ends. The CDR3 runs 13 residues. Per germline, CDR1 MNHEY and CDR2 SMNVEV (reference sequence). For the CDR3, the DNA is TGTGCCAGCAGATACCGCGCAGGCTATGGCTACACCTTC. Translation gives CASRYRAGYGYTF.

Many counts were recorded for this clonotype. The chain is built from TRBV7-6 and TRBJ2-6; no clear D gene. V dropped 2 bases and J dropped 0 bases, with 5 bases sitting between them. CDR3 length: 15 amino acids. In germline, CDR1 is SGHVS, CDR2 FNYEAQ. The chain's CDR3 is CASSLSTSGANVLTF. CDR3 nucleotide sequence: TGTGCCAGCAGCTTATCTACCTCTGGGGCCAACGTCCTGACTTTC.

This clonotype has just a few counts. The chain joins TRBV6-6 to TRBJ2-7; 7 nucleotides line up with TRBD2. Germline V gene sequence: CDR1 MNHNY, CDR2 SVGAGI (reference sequence). The CDR3 is 12 residues long. V lost 5 bases to trimming and J lost 3 bases; unmatched junction nucleotides: 1. This CDR3 is CASSSGIYEQYV. In nucleotides, the CDR3 is TGTGCCAGCAGTAGCGGGATCTACGAGCAGTACGTC.

V and J are TRBV5-4 and TRBJ2-5, with 8 bases matching TRBD2. CDR1 and CDR2 from the germline V gene are SGHNT and YYREEE (reference sequence). This CDR3 contains 15 residues. Trimming at V came to 3 bases and at J to 1 base, leaving 5 bases not matched to a gene. CDR3 region: CASSSAGGPQETQYF. The CDR3 region has the DNA TGTGCCAGCAGCTCCGCGGGAGGACCCCAAGAGACCCAGTACTTC.

This clonotype was observed a handful of times. CDR3 loop: CASSLGQGWGSGNTEAFF. In DNA form, the CDR3 reads TGTGCCAGCAGCTTAGGACAGGGGTGGGGTTCGGGGAACACTGAAGCTTTCTTT. This chain links TRBV7-2 with TRBJ1-1; TRBD1 aligns across 8 bases. The CDR3 totals 18 residues. Unmatched junction bases numbered 11, after V lost 1 base and J lost 1 base. From germline, CDR1 is SGHTA and CDR2 FQGNSA.

This clonotype came up a few times. The rearrangement uses TRBV14 and TRBJ2-1; 8 nucleotides agree with TRBD2. This CDR3 spans 17 amino acids. Looked up from germline, CDR1 is SGHDN and CDR2 is FVKESK. The ends lost 2 bases at V and 6 bases at J; junction bases unmatched: 12. The CDR3 spells CASSQQHGTSGSNEQFF. CDR3 sequence (DNA): TGTGCCAGCAGCCAACAACACGGGACTAGTGGTAGCAATGAGCAGTTCTTC. The complete variable domain, with remaining parts taken from reference TRBV14 and TRBJ2-1, reads EAGVTQFPSHSVIEKGQTVTLRCDPISGHDNLYWYRRVMGKEIKFLLHFVKESKQDESGMPNNRFLAERTGGTYSTLKVQPAELEDSGVYFCASSQQHGTSGSNEQFFGPGTRLTVL.

CDR3 protein: CASSQDRALYNEQFF. CDR3 nucleotide sequence: TGCGCCAGCAGCCAGGATAGGGCCCTCTACAATGAGCAGTTCTTC. The chain couples TRBV4-3 to TRBJ2-1; no definite D call. Between the trimmed V and J ends, which lost 3 bases and 3 bases, there was a span of 12 bases. The length of the CDR3 is 15 residues. The germline gives CDR1 LGHNA, CDR2 YSLEER.

CDR3 in DNA: TGTGCCAGCAGTAGGGGTGGGGCTAGCGGCAACAATGAGCAGTTCTTC. Residues: CASSRGGASGNNEQFF. This rearrangement joins TRBV6-2 or TRBV6-3 to TRBJ2-1, with 7 bases fitting TRBD2. V lost 5 bases to trimming and J lost 5 bases; unmatched junction nucleotides: 12. The germline V gene encodes CDR1 MNHEY and CDR2 SVGEGT. The CDR3 has 16 amino acids.